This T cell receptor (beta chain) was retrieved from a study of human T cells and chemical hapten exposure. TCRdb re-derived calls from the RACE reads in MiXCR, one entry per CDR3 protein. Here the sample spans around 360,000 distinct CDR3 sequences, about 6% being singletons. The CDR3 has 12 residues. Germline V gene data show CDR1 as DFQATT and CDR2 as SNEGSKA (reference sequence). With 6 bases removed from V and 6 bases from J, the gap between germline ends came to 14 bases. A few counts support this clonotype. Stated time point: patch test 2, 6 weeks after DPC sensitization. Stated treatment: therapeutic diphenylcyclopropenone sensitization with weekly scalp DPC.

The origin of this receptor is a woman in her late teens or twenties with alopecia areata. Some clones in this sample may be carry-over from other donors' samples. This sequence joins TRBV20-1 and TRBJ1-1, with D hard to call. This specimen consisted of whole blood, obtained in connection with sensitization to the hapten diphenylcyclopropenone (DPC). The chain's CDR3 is CSARMGFAEAFF. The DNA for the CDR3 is TGCAGTGCACGGATGGGCTTCGCTGAAGCTTTCTTT.